These 19 T cell receptor beta chains were all obtained from the same sample, sequenced in a study of cytomegalovirus exposure and HLA in healthy donors (dated by TCRdb to the late 2010s). The library was obtained by the immunoSEQ multiplex PCR assay. Drawn from immuneACCESS, this table holds only the in-frame rearrangements with V and J called that TCRdb kept. Clones are partly lost; checked studies trace under half to an unresolved V gene and leave the rest unexplained. Across this sample there are 300,000 or so clones, with roughly 87% seen only once. The top ten constitute approximately 0.95% of the sample. Input material: PBMCs. The receptors here all came from a man younger than 40 in good health and CMV-seronegative.

The chain links TRBV5-1 to TRBJ2-7, with 9 bases lining up with TRBD2. Germline lookup yields CDR1 SGHRS and CDR2 YFSETQ. The CDR3 runs to 15 residues. With V trimmed by 1 base and J by 0 bases, 2 bases remained unmatched. CDR3: CASSLSSGVSYEQYF. The CDR3 DNA sequence: TGCGCCAGCAGCTTGTCTAGCGGGGTCTCCTACGAGCAGTACTTC.

J is TRBJ2-5 and V is TRBV7-2; TRBD1 agrees at 7 bases. Germline CDR1 reads SGHTA; CDR2 reads FQGNSA. The CDR3 consists of 15 residues. The J segment lost 3 bases and the V segment lost 1 base, leaving 5 bases of the junction unmatched. CDR3 coding DNA: TGTGCCAGCAGCTTAGTAAGGGGGCAGGAAGAGACCCAGTACTTC. Translation: CASSLVRGQEETQYF. The whole variable domain, remainder taken from reference TRBV7-2 and TRBJ2-5, is GAGVSQSPSNKVTEKGKDVELRCDPISGHTALYWYRQSLGQGLEFLIYFQGNSAPDKSGLPSDRFSAERTGGSVSTLTIQRTQQEDSAVYLCASSLVRGQEETQYFGPGTRLLVL.

CDR3 DNA sequence: TGCGCCAGCACTGCCGCGGGGGGCAGCATCTATGAGCAGTTCTTC. This encodes CASTAAGGSIYEQFF. This chain joins TRBV4-3 and TRBJ2-1; 8 positions agree with TRBD2. CDR1 and CDR2 (germline): LGHNA, YSLEER. The CDR3 length is 15 residues. The ends lost 7 bases at V and 8 bases at J; junction bases unmatched: 13.

The rearrangement links TRBV10-3 to TRBJ2-7; TRBD2 matches at 10 bases. This CDR3 spans 13 amino acids. The V gene's germline CDR1 is ENHRY and CDR2 SYGVKD. V shed 11 bases, J shed 0 bases, and the junction held 4 bases outside the gene matches. CDR3 protein: CASSGGFSYEQYF. The DNA of the CDR3 is TGTGCCTCTAGCGGGGGTTTCTCCTACGAGCAGTACTTC.

V is TRBV19 and J is TRBJ1-6, with 7 bases matching TRBD1. Germline V gives CDR1 LNHDA, CDR2 SQIVND (reference sequence). This CDR3 comprises 13 residues. The ends lost 4 bases at V and 10 bases at J; junction bases unmatched: 4. The CDR3 loop is CASSNTGESPLHF. In nucleotides, the CDR3 is TGTGCCAGTAGTAACACAGGGGAATCACCCCTCCACTTT.

The chain joins TRBV6-5 to TRBJ1-1; 8 bases align to TRBD1. V lost 6 bases and J lost 0; bases outside the gene matches: 6. Looked up from germline, CDR1 is MNHEY and CDR2 is SVGAGI. The CDR3 length is 15 residues. CDR3: CASSPGTGMNTEAFF. CDR3 in DNA: TGTGCCAGCAGCCCCGGGACAGGCATGAACACTGAAGCTTTCTTT.

This clone came up once. The rearrangement links TRBV6-6 to TRBJ1-5; D is perhaps TRBD1 (6 bases). Germline CDR1 MNHNY, CDR2 SVGAGI (reference sequence). The V and J ends lost 1 base and 7 bases respectively, with 11 bases between them. This CDR3 has 14 residues. For the CDR3, the DNA is TGTGCCAGCAGTTACTTTAGGGGGGGACAGCCCCAGCATTTT. Its translation is CASSYFRGGQPQHF.

The J gene is TRBJ2-3, the V gene TRBV10-1, with 8 bases matching TRBD2. The CDR3 is made up of 15 amino acids. Germline trimming cut 5 bases from V and 8 bases from J; bases unmatched to any gene: 12. Germline V gives CDR1 WNHNN, CDR2 SYGVQD (reference sequence). The CDR3 region has the DNA TGCGCCAGCAGTCCAGCGGGGGTCAGGCAGGGTACGCAGTATTTT. Protein sequence: CASSPAGVRQGTQYF.

This rearrangement joins TRBV9 to TRBJ2-1; 14 positions match TRBD2. After removal of 0 bases from V and 6 bases from J, the junction contained 5 bases not matched to a gene. CDR3 length: 17 residues. Germline V gene sequence: CDR1 SGDLS, CDR2 YYNGEE. CDR3 sequence: CASSVGLAGGIFNEQFF. The CDR3 DNA is TGTGCCAGCAGCGTAGGACTAGCGGGGGGGATTTTCAATGAGCAGTTCTTC. The full variable domain, its missing parts supplied by reference TRBV9 and TRBJ2-1, is DSGVTQTPKHLITATGQRVTLRCSPRSGDLSVYWYQQSLDQGLQFLIQYYNGEERAKGNILERFSAQQFPDLHSELNLSSLELGDSALYFCASSVGLAGGIFNEQFFGPGTRLTVL.

This chain connects TRBV2 to TRBJ2-3; tentative D call: TRBD1 (6 bases). Trimming pared 1 base from V and 1 base from J, leaving 6 bases between. CDR3 length: 14 amino acids. The V gene's germline CDR1 is SNHLY and CDR2 FYNNEI. The CDR3 region has the DNA TGTGCCAGCAGTGAAGACAGGGGCACAGATACGCAGTATTTT. As protein: CASSEDRGTDTQYF.

The V gene is TRBV5-4, the J gene TRBJ1-4; D unclear. V lost 0 bases, J lost 5 bases, and 11 bases lay in between. The germline CDR1 and CDR2 sequences are SGHNT and YYREEE (reference sequence). The CDR3 covers 15 residues. CDR3 in amino acids: CASSLGEEGNEKLFF. The CDR3 nucleotides are TGTGCCAGCAGCTTGGGGGAGGAGGGAAATGAAAAACTGTTTTTT.

V gene TRBV28 combines with J gene TRBJ1-2, with 7 bases that match TRBD1. Germline loops: CDR1 MDHEN, CDR2 SYDVKM. The CDR3 spans 15 residues. V was clipped by 0 bases and J by 7 bases; unmatched bases: 8. CDR3 region: CASSLWVSGGGGYTF. In DNA, the CDR3 is TGTGCCAGCAGTTTATGGGTGTCAGGGGGTGGTGGCTACACCTTC.

The V gene is TRBV11-2, the J gene TRBJ1-1, with D possibly matching TRBD1 (6 bases). This CDR3 spans 17 amino acids. V lost 1 base and J lost 0, with 15 bases in between. CDR1 SGHAT and CDR2 FQNNGV come from the germline V gene. CDR3 DNA: TGTGCCAGCAGCTTAGGGTGGGCAGGGGAGTTGAACACTGAAGCTTTCTTT. It encodes CASSLGWAGELNTEAFF.

This chain joins TRBV11-2 and TRBJ2-2; 11 bases are shared with TRBD2. The germline CDR1 and CDR2 sequences are SGHAT and FQNNGV. The CDR3 sequence is 15 residues long. The trim removed 4 bases at V and 6 bases at J, leaving 4 bases unmatched. The CDR3 DNA sequence: TGTGCCAGCAGCTCTACTAGCGGGGGCTCCGGGGAGCTGTTTTTT. Protein sequence: CASSSTSGGSGELFF.

CDR3 protein: CASILSGTRNEQFF. The CDR3 DNA is TGTGCCAGCATCCTTAGCGGAACAAGAAATGAGCAGTTCTTC. The chain carries TRBV5-5 and TRBJ2-1; D might be TRBD2 (6 bases). V was shortened by 6 bases and J by 7 bases, with 17 bases between the two germline ends. CDR1 and CDR2 from the germline V gene are SGHKS and YYEKEE (reference sequence). This CDR3 spans 14 amino acids.

The chain recombines TRBV5-1 with TRBJ1-2, with D tentatively TRBD1 (6 bases). Germline loops: CDR1 SGHRS, CDR2 YFSETQ. The CDR3 runs 16 residues. V was pared by 4 bases and J by 0 bases, with 16 bases between. Here the CDR3 reads CASSNGQPSSNYGYTF. For the CDR3, the DNA is TGCGCCAGCAGCAACGGACAGCCCTCTTCTAACTATGGCTACACCTTC.

This clone was found once. The gene calls are TRBV5-1 and TRBJ1-2; D may be TRBD1 (6 bases). V was shortened by 1 base and J by 5 bases, with 15 bases between the two germline ends. The CDR3 is 15 amino acids. The germline CDR1 and CDR2 sequences are SGHRS and YFSETQ. The DNA for the CDR3 is TGCGCCAGCAGCTTGTACGGACAGCTCGAGTATGGCTACACCTTC. This gives the protein CASSLYGQLEYGYTF.

The rearrangement uses TRBV6-6 and TRBJ2-3; 10 bases are shared with TRBD1. Germline lookup yields CDR1 MNHNY and CDR2 SVGAGI (reference sequence). The V segment lost 0 bases and the J segment 6 bases; nucleotides outside the gene matches: 3. The CDR3 has 15 residues. In nucleotides, the CDR3 is TGTGCCAGCAGTTACTCTAGGGACAGGGGTGATACGCAGTATTTT. Its protein product is CASSYSRDRGDTQYF.

This sequence joins TRBV7-9 and TRBJ2-2; 8 nucleotides match TRBD1. Germline assignment: CDR1 SEHNR and CDR2 FQNEAQ (reference sequence). This CDR3 region has 15 residues. J was trimmed by 6 bases and V by 3 bases; bases with no gene match: 6. CDR3 nucleotide sequence: TGTGCCAGCAGCTTCCTGGACAGGGCCGCCGGGGAGCTGTTTTTT. Translating gives CASSFLDRAAGELFF.